These 32 T cell receptor beta chains share one sample of origin, sequenced in a study of early T cells in non-severe SARS-CoV-2 infection. One entry per CDR3 protein, called by TCRdb with MiXCR from the 5' RACE reads. Among roughly 54,000 distinct CDR3 sequences listed, 5.6% were seen once. Sequenced: whole blood. These TCRs come from an adult who was a healthcare worker with PCR-confirmed SARS-CoV-2 infection or an uninfected control (not recorded which).

The CDR3 DNA reads TGTGCCAGTTCTCCAGACATAACAGGGGCCAACGTCCTGACTTTC. Its protein product is CASSPDITGANVLTF. The V gene is TRBV2, the J gene TRBJ2-6; no definite D call. CDR1 is SNHLY and CDR2 is FYNNEI in the germline V gene. Between the trimmed V and J ends, which lost 9 bases and 4 bases, there was a span of 16 bases. The CDR3 has 15 amino acids.

The table lists this clonotype with a few counts. The chain joins TRBV4-3 to TRBJ2-1; possibly TRBD2 for D (6 bases). Trimming removed 5 bases from V and 6 bases from J, with 17 bases in between. The CDR3 length is 15 residues. Germline V gene sequence: CDR1 LGHNA, CDR2 YSLEER. This chain's CDR3 is CASSSRDSFANEQFF. DNA for the CDR3: TGCGCCAGCAGCTCCCGGGACTCCTTCGCCAATGAGCAGTTCTTC.

The rearrangement joins TRBV6-1 to TRBJ2-2; a weak D match, TRBD1 (7 bases). Trimming took off 10 bases at V and 3 bases at J, with 18 bases between the two ends. This CDR3 comprises 15 residues. Per the germline V gene, CDR1 is MNHNS and CDR2 is SASEGT. The CDR3 sequence: CATTRQGGDTGELFF. The CDR3, as DNA: TGTGCCACAACGAGGCAGGGGGGCGACACCGGGGAGCTGTTTTTT.

This clonotype was seen a few times. The chain combines TRBV2 with TRBJ1-6, with D hard to call. Looked up from germline, CDR1 is SNHLY and CDR2 is FYNNEI. V was trimmed by 2 bases and J by 7 bases, leaving 6 bases between them. CDR3 length equals 13 residues. CDR3 protein: CASSELVNSPLHF. CDR3 bases: TGTGCCAGCAGTGAACTTGTCAATTCACCCCTCCACTTT.

This clonotype was seen ten or more times. The CDR3 loop is CASSRDLNTEAFF. CDR3 bases: TGTGCCAGCTCGAGGGACCTGAACACTGAAGCTTTCTTT. The chain couples TRBV7-3 to TRBJ1-1; tentative D call: TRBD1 (5 bases). Trimming shortened V by 8 bases and J by 0 bases, and 10 bases separated the two germline ends. The germline CDR1 and CDR2 sequences are SGHTA and FQGTGA. The CDR3 runs to 13 residues.

This clonotype came up many times. The chain joins TRBV10-3 to TRBJ2-5; TRBD2 agrees at 9 bases. This CDR3 is built from 18 residues. Germline values: CDR1 ENHRY, CDR2 SYGVKD. The junction had 22 bases not matched to a gene; V was cut back by 10 bases and J by 4 bases. CDR3 bases: TGTGCCACTCTGCCGGGACTAGCAGGATCCGGGATCGGAGAGACCCAGTACTTC. Protein sequence: CATLPGLAGSGIGETQYF.

This clonotype was counted ten times or more. The chain is built from TRBV25-1 and TRBJ1-2; D may be TRBD1 (5 bases). The length of the CDR3 is 14 residues. The V gene's germline CDR1 is MGHDK and CDR2 SYGVNS. Trimming took off 8 bases at V and 3 bases at J, with 16 bases between the two ends. CDR3 in DNA: TGTGCCAGCCTTAAGGCGGGGCTAGACTATGGCTACACCTTC. Protein: CASLKAGLDYGYTF.

This clonotype was recorded many times. The J gene is TRBJ1-1, the V gene TRBV7-2; D is undetermined. Between the trimmed V and J ends, which lost 5 bases and 1 base, there was a span of 11 bases. CDR1 is SGHTA and CDR2 is FQGNSA in the germline V gene. This CDR3 spans 14 amino acids. CDR3 in amino acids: CASSLSTTNTEAFF. The CDR3 DNA reads as TGTGCCAGCAGCCTTTCAACCACGAACACTGAAGCTTTCTTT.

This clonotype was recorded many times. The chain combines TRBV20-1 with TRBJ1-6; D unresolved. Trimming pared 0 bases from V and 9 bases from J, leaving 21 bases between. In germline, CDR1 is DFQATT, CDR2 SNEGSKA (reference sequence). The length of the CDR3 is 17 residues. The CDR3 region has the DNA TGCAGTGCTAGAGATTCAGACAACCGTCAAAGAATTTCACCCCTCCACTTT. As protein: CSARDSDNRQRISPLHF.

This clonotype was counted ten times or more. This rearrangement joins TRBV28 to TRBJ2-7; 7 bases fit TRBD1. Germline V lookup: CDR1 MDHEN, CDR2 SYDVKM. The CDR3 is 15 residues long. J was trimmed by 3 bases and V by 1 base; bases with no gene match: 6. CDR3 sequence reads: CASSLSQGLLYEQYF. The DNA of the CDR3 is TGTGCCAGCAGTTTATCACAGGGGTTGCTCTACGAGCAGTACTTC.

This clonotype was detected only a few times. Sequence at one end of the junction differs from germline and may be a read error. The chain recombines TRBV10-2 with TRBJ1-1; D is undetermined. Germline values: CDR1 WSHSY, CDR2 SAAADI. The CDR3 is made up of 14 amino acids. CDR3 bases: TGCGCCAGCAGTGAGCTGTCTAGGAACACTGAAGTTTTCTTT. Protein: CASSELSRNTEVFF.

The genes are TRBV7-2 and TRBJ2-5; 14 nucleotides line up with TRBD2. J lost 4 bases, V lost 5 bases, and 9 bases had no gene match. CDR3 length equals 17 residues. CDR1 is SGHTA and CDR2 is FQGNSA in the germline V gene. CDR3: CASSIGTSGGLGETQYF. The DNA of the CDR3 is TGTGCCAGCAGCATCGGGACTAGCGGGGGATTAGGAGAGACCCAGTACTTC. The variable domain in full, with the rest retrieved from reference TRBV7-2 and TRBJ2-5, is GAGVSQSPSNKVTEKGKDVELRCDPISGHTALYWYRQSLGQGLEFLIYFQGNSAPDKSGLPSDRFSAERTGGSVSTLTIQRTQQEDSAVYLCASSIGTSGGLGETQYFGPGTRLLVL.

The chain carries TRBV7-9 and TRBJ2-7; maybe TRBD2 (5 bases). Germline loops: CDR1 SEHNR, CDR2 FQNEAQ (reference sequence). V lost 5 bases, J lost 4 bases, and 18 bases lay in between. The CDR3 sequence is 15 residues long. The CDR3, as DNA: TGTGCCAGCAGCCCCACCCGGACTCTCAAGTACGAGCAGTACTTC. It translates to CASSPTRTLKYEQYF. Full variable domain (outside the CDR3, taken from reference TRBV7-9 and TRBJ2-7): DTGVSQNPRHKITKRGQNVTFRCDPISEHNRLYWYRQTLGQGPEFLTYFQNEAQLEKSRLLSDRFSAERPKGSFSTLEIQRTEQGDSAMYLCASSPTRTLKYEQYFGPGTRLTVT.

This clonotype was detected ten times or more. The chain recombines TRBV6-5 with TRBJ1-2; no clear D. The CDR3 contains 13 residues. The ends were cut back, 6 bases at V and 6 bases at J, with 14 bases in the middle. Germline loops: CDR1 MNHEY, CDR2 SVGAGI. The CDR3 is CASRRVPPDGYTF. For the CDR3, the DNA is TGTGCCAGCAGGAGAGTGCCACCGGATGGCTACACCTTC.

The rearrangement links TRBV4-2 to TRBJ2-7, with TRBD2 matching over 8 bases. The CDR3 contains 15 residues. The germline gives CDR1 LGHNA, CDR2 YNFKEQ. J lost 6 bases, V lost 0 bases, and 7 bases had no gene match. The CDR3 region is CASSQEAGRAAEQYF. In nucleotides, the CDR3 is TGTGCCAGCAGCCAAGAAGCCGGGAGGGCCGCCGAGCAGTACTTC.

Ten or more counts support this clonotype. The rearrangement uses TRBV18 and TRBJ2-5; the D is unclear. V lost 6 bases, J lost 2 bases, and 10 bases lay in between. The germline V gene has CDR1 KGHSH and CDR2 LQKENI. This CDR3 contains 13 residues. The CDR3 DNA sequence: TGTGCCAGCTCCCCGACCGGGCAAGAGACCCAGTACTTC. Protein: CASSPTGQETQYF.

J is TRBJ2-3 and V is TRBV7-9; D not resolved. V lost 4 bases and J lost 0, with 8 bases in between. CDR1 and CDR2 (germline): SEHNR, FQNEAQ (reference sequence). This CDR3 is built from 14 residues. The CDR3 spells CASSSRGSTDTQYF. DNA of the CDR3: TGTGCCAGCAGCTCCCGAGGCAGCACAGATACGCAGTATTTT. Full variable domain (missing parts from reference TRBV7-9 and TRBJ2-3): DTGVSQNPRHKITKRGQNVTFRCDPISEHNRLYWYRQTLGQGPEFLTYFQNEAQLEKSRLLSDRFSAERPKGSFSTLEIQRTEQGDSAMYLCASSSRGSTDTQYFGPGTRLTVL.

V gene TRBV7-6 combines with J gene TRBJ2-2; D perhaps matches TRBD1 (5 bases). V lost 5 bases, J lost 6 bases, and 13 bases lay in between. CDR3 length: 14 residues. The germline V gene encodes CDR1 SGHVS and CDR2 FNYEAQ. The CDR3 nucleotides read TGTGCCAGCAGCGATGACAGAAGGGCCGGGGAGCTGTTTTTT. Protein product: CASSDDRRAGELFF. The full variable domain, in which reference TRBV7-6 and TRBJ2-2 provide the parts outside the CDR3, is GAGVSQSPRYKVTKRGQDVALRCDPISGHVSLYWYRQALGQGPEFLTYFNYEAQQDKSGLPNDRFSAERPEGSISTLTIQRTEQRDSAMYRCASSDDRRAGELFFGEGSRLTVL.

This clonotype showed up many times. The J gene is TRBJ2-3, the V gene TRBV7-9, with 9 bases matching TRBD2. The CDR3 length is 17 residues. The germline V gene encodes CDR1 SEHNR and CDR2 FQNEAQ (reference sequence). J was trimmed by 4 bases and V by 3 bases; bases with no gene match: 11. The CDR3 reads CASSLTRGGLPADTQYF. The DNA of the CDR3 is TGTGCCAGCAGCTTGACGCGGGGGGGCCTCCCCGCAGATACGCAGTATTTT.

The CDR3 sequence: CASSLVTHNEQFF. CDR3 nucleotide sequence: TGTGCCAGCAGCTTGGTTACCCACAATGAGCAGTTCTTC. The chain employs TRBV27 and TRBJ2-1; no reliable D call. V lost 6 bases, J lost 5 bases, and 11 bases lay in between. Germline lookup yields CDR1 MNHEY and CDR2 SMNVEV (reference sequence). The CDR3 contains 13 residues.

The table lists this clonotype with a few counts. This rearrangement joins TRBV6-2 or TRBV6-3 to TRBJ2-1; 9 bases are shared with TRBD2. The CDR3 is 15 amino acids. CDR1 and CDR2 (germline): MNHEY, SVGEGT. V trimming: 6 bases; J trimming: 4 bases; junction bases outside the gene matches: 7. CDR3: CASRRRLAGYNEQFF. The DNA of the CDR3 is TGTGCCAGCAGACGCAGGCTAGCGGGATACAATGAGCAGTTCTTC.

There are many counts of this clonotype. This chain joins TRBV7-2 and TRBJ1-4; D gene uncertain. Germline V gene data show CDR1 as SGHTA and CDR2 as FQGNSA. V was clipped by 5 bases and J by 5 bases, with 9 bases between them. This CDR3 has 13 amino acids. The DNA for the CDR3 is TGTGCCAGCAGCCCCGTCAGAAATGAAAAACTGTTTTTT. This gives the protein CASSPVRNEKLFF.

This clonotype showed up many times. The rearrangement uses TRBV12-3 or TRBV12-4 and TRBJ2-5, with TRBD1 as a possible D gene (7 bases). The CDR3 contains 15 residues. V lost 4 bases to trimming and J lost 5 bases, with 17 bases between them. The CDR3 sequence is CASSSSTGRRETQYF. The DNA of the CDR3 is TGTGCCAGCAGTTCCTCGACAGGGAGGCGGGAGACCCAGTACTTC.

This clonotype was counted ten times or more. The rearrangement links TRBV5-1 to TRBJ1-2; D is perhaps TRBD1 (6 bases). The CDR3 sequence is 14 residues long. CDR1 SGHRS and CDR2 YFSETQ come from the germline V gene. The V and J ends lost 0 bases and 4 bases respectively, with 10 bases between them. As DNA, the CDR3 is TGCGCCAGCAGCTTGGCGGACAGCGTCTATGGCTACACCTTC. It encodes CASSLADSVYGYTF.

There are a few counts of this clonotype. The CDR3 region is CASSAAGPWGETQYF. For the CDR3, the DNA is TGTGCCAGCAGCGCAGCGGGCCCCTGGGGGGAGACCCAGTACTTC. The chain combines TRBV7-9 with TRBJ2-5; D is possibly TRBD2 (6 bases). CDR1 is SEHNR, CDR2 FQNEAQ, per germline (reference sequence). Trimming left V 5 bases short and J 5 bases short, with 18 bases between. The CDR3 contains 15 residues. The full variable domain, rest sourced from reference TRBV7-9 and TRBJ2-5, is DTGVSQNPRHKITKRGQNVTFRCDPISEHNRLYWYRQTLGQGPEFLTYFQNEAQLEKSRLLSDRFSAERPKGSFSTLEIQRTEQGDSAMYLCASSAAGPWGETQYFGPGTRLLVL.

This clonotype was counted at least ten times. This chain links TRBV7-2 with TRBJ2-3; possible D gene TRBD2, 6 bases. The CDR3 loop spans 17 amino acids. V was shortened by 6 bases and J by 3 bases, with 22 bases between the two germline ends. CDR1 and CDR2 (germline): SGHTA, FQGNSA. CDR3 nucleotide sequence: TGTGCCAGCAGAACCCCCGGGGGAGGAGGTTATACAGATACGCAGTATTTT. This sequence encodes CASRTPGGGGYTDTQYF. The whole variable domain, filled in from reference TRBV7-2 and TRBJ2-3, reads GAGVSQSPSNKVTEKGKDVELRCDPISGHTALYWYRQSLGQGLEFLIYFQGNSAPDKSGLPSDRFSAERTGGSVSTLTIQRTQQEDSAVYLCASRTPGGGGYTDTQYFGPGTRLTVL.

This clonotype was observed at least ten times. The chain couples TRBV30 to TRBJ2-7; 7 bases fit TRBD1. Germline assignment: CDR1 GTSNPN and CDR2 SVGIG (reference sequence). With 2 bases clipped from V and 6 bases from J, the junction kept 7 bases outside the gene matches. The CDR3 is 13 amino acids. The CDR3 nucleotides read TGTGCCTGGAGTTTCACAGGGGCGAGCGAGCAGTACTTC. Its translation is CAWSFTGASEQYF.

The chain joins TRBV30 to TRBJ1-4; 7 bases are shared with TRBD1. V gave up 1 base and J gave up 1 base; unmatched junction bases: 0. CDR1 GTSNPN and CDR2 SVGIG come from the germline V gene (reference sequence). The CDR3 has 14 residues. The CDR3 protein is CAWSGQGTNEKLFF. The CDR3 nucleotides read TGTGCCTGGAGTGGACAGGGAACTAATGAAAAACTGTTTTTT.

In regard to this clonotype: A much larger clone differs from this one at a single base, so this may be a read error. The CDR3 sequence: CASSGTETSTNTQYF. The CDR3 DNA reads as TGTGCCAGCAGTGGGACAGAGACTAGCACAAATACGCAGTATTTT. The chain links TRBV2 to TRBJ2-3, with D perhaps matching TRBD2 (7 bases). The germline gives CDR1 SNHLY, CDR2 FYNNEI. The CDR3 covers 15 residues.

This clonotype showed up many times. DNA for the CDR3: TGCGCCAGCAGCCAAAACAGGGTCGAGACCCAGTACTTC. Translated: CASSQNRVETQYF. The rearrangement uses TRBV4-1 and TRBJ2-5, with D tentatively TRBD1 (6 bases). Trimming left V 2 bases short and J 5 bases short, with 9 bases between. The germline V gene encodes CDR1 MGHRA and CDR2 YSYEKL. CDR3 length equals 13 residues.

This clonotype has ten or more counts. The CDR3 loop reads CASRNRGEKLFF. CDR3 in DNA: TGTGCCTCAAGAAACAGGGGCGAAAAACTGTTTTTT. The V call is TRBV6-1, the J call TRBJ1-4; 7 bases are shared with TRBD1. The CDR3 consists of 12 residues. Looked up from germline, CDR1 is MNHNS and CDR2 is SASEGT. Unmatched junction bases numbered 8, after V lost 11 bases and J lost 8 bases.

This clonotype was detected many times. This chain connects TRBV12-3 or TRBV12-4 to TRBJ1-4, with TRBD1 as a possible D gene (6 bases). The CDR3 runs to 14 residues. V shed 5 bases and J shed 5 bases, with 12 bases lying between them. The CDR3 DNA sequence: TGTGCCAGCAGTCCGGGGCAGGGGAATGAAAAACTGTTTTTT. Translation: CASSPGQGNEKLFF.